One sample yielded the 20 T cell receptor beta chains listed below, sequenced in a study of CDR3 diversity in severe acne. Via MiXCR, TCRdb re-called the PCR reads, giving one row per CDR3 protein. The sample carries over 85,000 distinct CDR3 sequences, approximately 47% recorded once. Sequencing used blood. Receptors originate from a male donor with acne.

At least ten counts were recorded for this clonotype. This sequence joins TRBV7-9 and TRBJ2-5, with 11 bases aligning to TRBD1. The CDR3 contains 16 residues. Looked up from germline, CDR1 is SEHNR and CDR2 is FQNEAQ (reference sequence). Losses at the gene ends were 5 bases for V and 2 bases for J; bases not matched to a gene: 7. This chain's CDR3 is CASSTSGTGGQETQYF. CDR3 nucleotides: TGTGCCAGCAGCACCTCCGGGACAGGGGGACAAGAGACCCAGTACTTC.

The chain uses TRBV20-1 and TRBJ1-2, with D perhaps TRBD1 (5 bases). Looked up from germline, CDR1 is DFQATT and CDR2 is SNEGSKA (reference sequence). V was shortened by 0 bases and J by 5 bases, with 10 bases between the two germline ends. There are 13 residues in the CDR3. In nucleotides, the CDR3 is TGCAGTGCTAGAGATGAGGGGTTATATGGCTACACCTTC. As protein: CSARDEGLYGYTF.

The chain uses TRBV7-2 and TRBJ1-2; D possibly corresponds to TRBD1 (5 bases). The CDR3 length is 15 residues. The V end was cut by 4 bases, the J end by 8 bases, with 20 bases between. CDR1 SGHTA and CDR2 FQGNSA come from the germline V gene. CDR3 amino acids: CASSSSGTGGDGYTF. The CDR3 DNA is TGTGCCAGCAGCTCCTCCGGGACCGGTGGGGACGGCTACACCTTC.

Points on this clonotype: It is likely a read error, because the conserved phenylalanine at the end of the CDR3 is missing. The V and J genes are TRBV7-2 and TRBJ1-1; tentative D call: TRBD1 (5 bases). The V end was cut by 2 bases, the J end by 5 bases, with 15 bases between. CDR1 is SGHTA, CDR2 FQGNSA, per germline. The CDR3 length is 15 residues. The CDR3 loop is CASSLLRQPNTEAFL. The DNA for the CDR3 is TGTGCCAGCAGCTTATTGCGACAGCCGAATACTGAAGCTTTCCTT.

The sample holds many counts of this clonotype. The chain recombines TRBV19 with TRBJ1-5; 10 positions match TRBD1. CDR3 length: 15 amino acids. V gave up 5 bases and J gave up 5 bases; unmatched junction bases: 6. Germline CDR1 reads LNHDA; CDR2 reads SQIVND (reference sequence). The CDR3 nucleotides are TGTGCCAGTAGTGCCGGGACAGGGGAGTATCAGCCCCAGCATTTT. Amino acid sequence: CASSAGTGEYQPQHF.

Details on this clonotype: The junction and the germline gene differ at one end; a read error may be behind it. This chain links TRBV10-3 with TRBJ1-1; D not certain. The CDR3 sequence is 16 residues long. In germline, CDR1 is ENHRY, CDR2 SYGVKD. CDR3: CASSESPTAMNTEAFF. CDR3 bases: TGTGCCAGCAGTGAATCACCGACCGCCATGAACACTGAAGCTTTCTTT.

The chain is built from TRBV9 and TRBJ1-2; D might be TRBD1 (6 bases). CDR1 is SGDLS and CDR2 is YYNGEE in the germline V gene. CDR3 length equals 14 residues. V was cut by 4 bases and J by 3 bases, with 13 bases left in between. The CDR3 region is CASSQDRGDYGYTF. The CDR3 bases are TGTGCCAGCAGCCAGGACAGAGGGGACTATGGCTACACCTTC.

V is TRBV4-3 and J is TRBJ2-1; 12 bases are shared with TRBD2. The CDR3 length is 17 residues. Germline V gene data show CDR1 as LGHNA and CDR2 as YSLEER. J gave up 6 bases and V 1 base, and 7 bases lay outside the gene matches. Here the CDR3 DNA reads TGCGCCAGCAGCCAAGGACTAGCGGGAGTGCTTGGCAATGAGCAGTTCTTC. It codes for CASSQGLAGVLGNEQFF.

The CDR3, as DNA: TGCGCCAGCAGTGAGTCGAACTGGCTAGCGGGAGGAGGCATTCAGTACTTC. This translates into CASSESNWLAGGGIQYF. V and J are TRBV10-2 and TRBJ2-4, with 11 bases that match TRBD2. The junction had 10 bases not matched to a gene; V was cut back by 0 bases and J by 9 bases. The CDR3 runs to 17 residues. Germline CDR1 WSHSY, CDR2 SAAADI.

About this clonotype: A single base separates this from a much larger clone, so it may be a read error. The DNA for the CDR3 is TGTGCCAGCAGTTTAGGTCTTGGGTACGGGCAGTACGTC. It translates to CASSLGLGYGQYV. The rearrangement joins TRBV27 to TRBJ2-7; D gene uncertain. The germline V gene has CDR1 MNHEY and CDR2 SMNVEV (reference sequence). This CDR3 region has 13 residues.

The V call is TRBV7-9, the J call TRBJ1-2, with 12 bases lining up with TRBD1. Germline CDR1 is SEHNR and CDR2 is FQNEAQ (reference sequence). Germline trimming cut 4 bases from V and 8 bases from J; bases unmatched to any gene: 8. The CDR3 sequence is 15 residues long. The CDR3 protein is CASSSGDRGLKGYTF. The CDR3 nucleotides read TGTGCCAGCAGCTCGGGGGACAGGGGGCTAAAAGGCTACACCTTC.

The gene calls are TRBV7-6 and TRBJ2-3; no firm D call. The germline gives CDR1 SGHVS, CDR2 FNYEAQ. The CDR3 contains 12 residues. The ends were cut back, 5 bases at V and 1 base at J, with 4 bases in the middle. In DNA, the CDR3 is TGTGCCAGCAGCCAAGGCACAGATACGCAGTATTTT. Residues: CASSQGTDTQYF.

Remarks on this clonotype: Likely a read error: the CDR3 ends without its conserved phenylalanine or tryptophan. No DNA is shown, since the ends of the CDR3 on it are uncertain; the CDR3 is the one TCRdb lists. The chain combines TRBV7-9 with TRBJ2-1; TRBD1, the table's D call, lacks a check against the DNA. Per the germline V gene, CDR1 is SEHNR and CDR2 is FQNEAQ (reference sequence). The CDR3 is 16 residues long, counting both termini. The CDR3: CASSLVQGGYGYTFGS.

V and J are TRBV7-9 and TRBJ2-7, with 8 bases matching TRBD2. The J call may be wrong; the DNA end is better matched by TRBJ2-1. Looked up from germline, CDR1 is SEHNR and CDR2 is FQNEAQ (reference sequence). The CDR3 has 13 amino acids. The CDR3 here is CASREREIGEQFF. DNA of the CDR3: TGTGCCAGCCGGGAGCGGGAGATTGGTGAGCAGTTCTTC.

This clonotype was detected only a few times. The CDR3 protein is CASSFFTSGRETQYF. The CDR3 bases are TGTGCCAGCAGTTTCTTTACTAGCGGGAGAGAGACCCAGTACTTC. The chain links TRBV27 to TRBJ2-5; TRBD2 matches at 11 bases. V shed 3 bases and J 4 bases; nucleotides not matched to a gene: 4. Germline V gene lookup returns CDR1 MNHEY and CDR2 SMNVEV (reference sequence). The CDR3 runs 15 residues.

This clonotype was observed at least ten times. The chain is built from TRBV6-6 and TRBJ1-1; D remains unclear. Germline V gives CDR1 MNHNY, CDR2 SVGAGI (reference sequence). Trimming cost V 4 bases and J 1 base, with 13 bases left between them. This CDR3 contains 15 residues. CDR3: CASSWGEQPNTEAFF. The CDR3 nucleotides are TGTGCCAGCAGTTGGGGAGAACAGCCGAACACTGAAGCTTTCTTT.

The gene calls are TRBV20-1 and TRBJ2-1; 12 bases agree with TRBD2. The CDR3 has 12 amino acids. Per germline, CDR1 DFQATT and CDR2 SNEGSKA (reference sequence). The chain's CDR3 is CSGLAGNNEQFF. The CDR3 DNA sequence: TGCAGCGGACTAGCGGGGAACAATGAGCAGTTCTTC.

The CDR3 bases are TGCAGTGCTAGAGATAGGCGACAGCAAATTTATGGCTACACCTTC. Its translation is CSARDRRQQIYGYTF. This sequence joins TRBV20-1 and TRBJ1-2; TRBD1 is a possible D gene (5 bases). The CDR3 runs to 15 residues. Germline V gene lookup returns CDR1 DFQATT and CDR2 SNEGSKA (reference sequence). The ends were cut back, 0 bases at V and 5 bases at J, with 16 bases in the middle.

V is TRBV11-1 and J is TRBJ1-4; D uncertain. The CDR3 has 15 amino acids. The V and J ends lost 1 base and 6 bases respectively, with 12 bases between them. Per the germline V gene, CDR1 is SGHAT and CDR2 is FQDESV (reference sequence). CDR3 DNA sequence: TGTGCCAGCAGCTTAGGCGCCGGGTTTGATGAAAAACTGTTTTTT. This encodes CASSLGAGFDEKLFF.

The V call is TRBV29-1, the J call TRBJ2-1; no clear D gene. V lost 5 bases and J lost 3, with 11 bases in between. This CDR3 has 13 residues. Germline assignment: CDR1 SQVTM and CDR2 ANQGSEA. CDR3 sequence: CSVYPSGYNEQFF. CDR3 bases: TGCAGCGTTTACCCTTCAGGCTACAATGAGCAGTTCTTC.